A single sample gave rise to the 21 T cell receptor beta chains below, sequenced in a study of beta chain features in type 1 diabetes. These TCRs' antigens remain unknown. All of the isolated RNA was reverse transcribed, so expressed TCRB transcripts were sequenced. Only in-frame clones appear in the TCRdb table, and some are missing; sequencing was by immunoSEQ multiplex PCR. Seen here are around 250,000 clones, roughly an eighth observed once, and the top ten hold roughly 0.018%. General study points: Significant though moderate, a shortening of TCRB CDR3s appeared in all four CD4+ subsets of Type 1 diabetes patients.

Sequenced input: naive CD4+ T cells from blood. Receptor source: a man aged 25-45 years with type 1 diabetes.

This clone was seen a handful of times. V usage is TRBV7-2 and J usage is TRBJ2-7, with TRBD2 matching over 11 bases. Germline V gene sequence: CDR1 SGHTA, CDR2 FQGNSA. This CDR3 contains 18 residues. The V and J ends lost 5 bases and 2 bases, in that order; junction bases with no gene match: 14. Written as DNA, the CDR3 is TGTGCCAGCAGCCGAAAGACTAGCGGGAATACGGTCGCCTACGAGCAGTACTTC. It specifies CASSRKTSGNTVAYEQYF.

The V and J genes are TRBV7-2 and TRBJ2-7, with TRBD1 as a possible D gene (8 bases). The ends were cut back, 4 bases at V and 3 bases at J, with 16 bases in the middle. The CDR3 is 15 amino acids. Germline V gene lookup returns CDR1 SGHTA and CDR2 FQGNSA. The CDR3 nucleotides are TGTGCCAGCAGCTCAGACAGGGGAGGGTACTACGAGCAGTACTTC. It encodes CASSSDRGGYYEQYF.

The rearrangement joins TRBV28 to TRBJ1-1; maybe TRBD1 (6 bases). Looked up from germline, CDR1 is MDHEN and CDR2 is SYDVKM. This CDR3 has 12 residues. The CDR3 DNA reads TGTGCTATCCGGGACACGATGTCTGAAGCTTTCTTT. It encodes CAIRDTMSEAFF.

This clone occurred many times. V gene TRBV29-1 combines with J gene TRBJ2-5; no reliable D call. The CDR3 is 11 residues long. CDR1 and CDR2 (germline): SQVTM, ANQGSEA. V lost 3 bases, J lost 5 bases, and 7 bases lay in between. CDR3 sequence: CSVDEWETQYF. The CDR3 nucleotides are TGCAGCGTTGATGAGTGGGAGACCCAGTACTTC.

This clone came up a few times. V gene TRBV4-2 combines with J gene TRBJ2-3; 9 bases are shared with TRBD2. Germline V gives CDR1 LGHNA, CDR2 YNFKEQ. The CDR3 extends over 18 amino acids. The V segment lost 0 bases and the J segment 3 bases; nucleotides outside the gene matches: 10. CDR3 protein: CASSQDRGSSGRTDTQYF. CDR3 in DNA: TGTGCCAGCAGCCAAGATCGGGGGTCAAGCGGGAGGACAGATACGCAGTATTTT.

J is TRBJ1-4 and V is TRBV15; D uncertain. Trimming took off 1 base at V and 4 bases at J, with 7 bases between the two ends. This CDR3 contains 14 residues. Germline V gives CDR1 LNHNV, CDR2 YYDKDF (reference sequence). CDR3 protein: CATSRGGGNEKLFF. DNA of the CDR3: TGTGCCACCAGCAGAGGAGGTGGTAATGAAAAACTGTTTTTT.

CDR3 region: CASRGTSRYNEQFF. The CDR3 nucleotides are TGTGCCAGTAGAGGGACTAGCAGGTACAATGAGCAGTTCTTC. The chain has TRBV19 and TRBJ2-1; TRBD2 aligns across 9 bases. Trimming at V came to 6 bases and at J to 4 bases, leaving 4 bases not matched to a gene. This CDR3 is built from 14 residues. From germline, CDR1 is LNHDA and CDR2 SQIVND (reference sequence).

A note on this clone: The sample carries other DNA sequences with the same CDR3. The CDR3 loop is CASSSLAGSTDTQYF. The CDR3 DNA reads as TGTGCCAGCAGCTCTTTAGCGGGGAGCACAGATACGCAGTATTTT. This rearrangement joins TRBV7-9 to TRBJ2-3; 8 nucleotides line up with TRBD2. CDR1 is SEHNR, CDR2 FQNEAQ, per germline (reference sequence). This CDR3 has 15 residues. Trimming at V came to 4 bases and at J to 0 bases, leaving 3 bases not matched to a gene.

V gene TRBV5-1 combines with J gene TRBJ2-1; D uncertain. Germline-derived CDR1 and CDR2 are SGHRS and YFSETQ. Trimming removed 1 base at V and 6 bases at J, with 17 bases between. The CDR3 is 16 amino acids. CDR3 in amino acids: CASSLSSALEGNEQFF. CDR3 DNA: TGCGCCAGCAGCTTGAGCAGCGCCCTTGAAGGCAATGAGCAGTTCTTC.

This clone was found a few times. The gene calls are TRBV5-4 and TRBJ2-1; TRBD2 aligns across 9 bases. Trimming at V came to 5 bases and at J to 2 bases, leaving 20 bases not matched to a gene. Germline CDR1 is SGHNT and CDR2 is YYREEE (reference sequence). The CDR3 runs 20 residues. DNA of the CDR3: TGTGCCAGCAGACCCAAAAGCGGGAGGCGACCAACTACAACCTACAATGAGCAGTTCTTC. Its protein is CASRPKSGRRPTTTYNEQFF. Filled out from reference TRBV5-4 and TRBJ2-1, the complete variable domain reads ETGVTQSPTHLIKTRGQQVTLRCSSQSGHNTVSWYQQALGQGPQFIFQYYREEENGRGNFPPRFSGLQFPNYSSELNVNALELDDSALYLCASRPKSGRRPTTTYNEQFFGPGTRLTVL.

This clone was counted only a few times. The chain is built from TRBV4-2 and TRBJ2-1, with TRBD2 matching 12 bases. V lost 0 bases to trimming and J lost 7 bases; unmatched junction nucleotides: 7. Germline lookup yields CDR1 LGHNA and CDR2 YNFKEQ. CDR3 size: 17 residues. CDR3 in DNA: TGTGCCAGCAGCCAAGATGTGTCTAGCGGGAGGGTAAATGAGCAGTTCTTC. Translation gives CASSQDVSSGRVNEQFF.

This clone was recorded a few times. The J gene is TRBJ2-7, the V gene TRBV6-6; 10 bases are shared with TRBD1. The CDR3 consists of 14 residues. The V gene's germline CDR1 is MNHNY and CDR2 SVGAGI (reference sequence). J was trimmed by 4 bases and V by 6 bases; bases with no gene match: 6. CDR3 in DNA: TGTGCCAGCAGGCCCCCGGGACAGGGGTACGAGCAGTACTTC. It yields the protein CASRPPGQGYEQYF.

V and J are TRBV5-1 and TRBJ1-1; TRBD1 might be the D (5 bases). CDR3 length: 17 residues. The germline V gene has CDR1 SGHRS and CDR2 YFSETQ. V was clipped by 0 bases and J by 1 base, with 16 bases between them. This CDR3 is CASSLALRGRGNTEAFF. CDR3 bases: TGCGCCAGCAGCTTGGCCTTAAGGGGCCGAGGGAACACTGAAGCTTTCTTT. Based on the CDR3 plus reference TRBV5-1 and TRBJ1-1, the full variable domain is KAGVTQTPRYLIKTRGQQVTLSCSPISGHRSVSWYQQTPGQGLQFLFEYFSETQRNKGNFPGRFSGRQFSNSRSEMNVSTLELGDSALYLCASSLALRGRGNTEAFFGQGTRLTVV.

This clone was seen only a few times. The rearrangement links TRBV7-9 to TRBJ2-1; D gene uncertain. Germline CDR1 SEHNR, CDR2 FQNEAQ (reference sequence). The CDR3 is 14 residues long. V was shortened by 3 bases and J by 0 bases, with 6 bases between the two germline ends. In DNA form, the CDR3 reads TGTGCCAGCAGCTTGGAGAGCTCCTACAATGAGCAGTTCTTC. Amino acids: CASSLESSYNEQFF.

The chain uses TRBV28 and TRBJ2-3, with D uncertain. The germline gives CDR1 MDHEN, CDR2 SYDVKM. The V end was cut by 2 bases, the J end by 1 base, with 4 bases between. This CDR3 comprises 13 residues. The CDR3 loop is CASSLAGTDTQYF. The DNA for the CDR3 is TGTGCCAGCAGTTTAGCGGGCACAGATACGCAGTATTTT.

This clone turned up a few times. The chain joins TRBV28 to TRBJ2-1; D is unresolved. CDR1 is MDHEN and CDR2 is SYDVKM in the germline V gene. Trimming cost V 7 bases and J 9 bases, with 10 bases left between them. The CDR3 loop spans 11 amino acids. The CDR3 region has the DNA TGTGCCAGCAAGTTACGGTTTGAGCAGTTCTTC. Protein: CASKLRFEQFF.

This chain connects TRBV29-1 to TRBJ2-5; D uncertain. The CDR3 has 13 residues. CDR1 is SQVTM, CDR2 ANQGSEA, per germline. Trimming took off 4 bases at V and 5 bases at J, with 14 bases between the two ends. The DNA of the CDR3 is TGCAGCGTTGCGACACAAGCACGGGAGACCCAGTACTTC. Translated, it gives CSVATQARETQYF.

The chain has TRBV15 and TRBJ1-1; D is ambiguous. Germline CDR1 reads LNHNV; CDR2 reads YYDKDF (reference sequence). Deletions cut 2 bases from V and 1 base from J, with 8 bases between. This CDR3 has 14 residues. The CDR3 reads CATSRQTGNTEAFF. CDR3 in DNA: TGTGCCACCAGCAGACAGACGGGGAACACTGAAGCTTTCTTT.

The rearrangement links TRBV6-1 to TRBJ2-5; 11 nucleotides match TRBD2. The CDR3 is made up of 14 amino acids. V shed 8 bases, J shed 2 bases, and the junction held 4 bases outside the gene matches. Germline values: CDR1 MNHNS, CDR2 SASEGT. The DNA for the CDR3 is TGTGCCAGCGTAAGACTAGCGGGACAAGAGACCCAGTACTTC. This gives the protein CASVRLAGQETQYF.

This clone was observed a handful of times. The V and J genes are TRBV7-8 and TRBJ2-7; 10 bases align to TRBD2. Germline V CDR1 and CDR2: SGHVS, FQNEAQ. J was trimmed by 7 bases and V by 2 bases; bases with no gene match: 5. This CDR3 comprises 14 residues. CDR3 in amino acids: CASSLTSGISEQYF. The CDR3 coding sequence is TGTGCCAGCAGCTTAACTAGCGGGATTTCAGAGCAGTACTTC.

This chain joins TRBV30 and TRBJ1-1; possible D gene TRBD1, 5 bases. Germline V gives CDR1 GTSNPN, CDR2 SVGIG (reference sequence). Trimming cost V 4 bases and J 5 bases, with 8 bases left between them. CDR3 length: 11 residues. CDR3 bases: TGTGCCTGGATTCCAGGGACTGAAGCTTTCTTT. Amino acid sequence: CAWIPGTEAFF. The full variable domain, rest sourced from reference TRBV30 and TRBJ1-1, is SQTIHQWPATLVQPVGSPLSLECTVEGTSNPNLYWYRQAAGRGLQLLFYSVGIGQISSEVPQNLSASRPQDRQFILSSKKLLLSDSGFYLCAWIPGTEAFFGQGTRLTVV.